These 27 T cell receptor beta chains originate from one sample sequenced in a study of blood T cell repertoires in COVID-19. Here immunoSEQ multiplex PCR was the method, and the copy in TCRdb shows in-frame clones only, minus some. In the table there are approximately 230,000 clones, more than 70% of which are singletons. Sequencing input: peripheral blood. The receptors come from a woman in her twenties or thirties with COVID-19, enrolled during active disease.

The CDR3 spells CASSKAGTAEQETQYF. CDR3 bases: TGTGCCAGCAGCAAGGCCGGGACAGCAGAACAAGAGACCCAGTACTTC. The V call is TRBV21-1, the J call TRBJ2-5; the table's D call, TRBD1, was not checked against the DNA. TRBV21-1 is tagged as a pseudogene. This CDR3 contains 16 residues.

This CDR3 is CASSKGWCGTYEQYV. In nucleotides, the CDR3 is TGTGCCAGCAGCAAAGGTTGGTGCGGTACCTACGAGCAGTACGTC. This chain connects TRBV21-1 to TRBJ2-7; the table's D call TRBD2 went unverified against the DNA. TRBV21-1 is a recognized pseudogene. This CDR3 has 15 amino acids.

The CDR3: CASSGGHEQYF. CDR3 bases: TGTGCCAGCAGCGGGGGGCACGAGCAGTACTTC. The chain links TRBV6-5 to TRBJ2-7; possible D gene TRBD2, 7 bases. Germline V gives CDR1 MNHEY, CDR2 SVGAGI. Trimming cost V 6 bases and J 5 bases, with 8 bases left between them. The CDR3 is made up of 11 amino acids.

This clone occurred once. This chain joins TRBV21-1 and TRBJ2-6; TRBD1, as called in the table, went unchecked against the DNA. TRBV21-1 is labeled a pseudogene. This CDR3 has 19 amino acids. CDR3 protein: CASSTLWDKGSCGANVLTF. The CDR3 region has the DNA TGTGCCAGCAGCACCCTCTGGGACAAAGGGTCCTGTGGGGCCAACGTCCTGACTTTC.

The chain is built from TRBV7-9 and TRBJ1-6, with D possibly being TRBD1 (5 bases). The V gene lost 6 bases and the J gene lost 6 bases, with 15 bases spanning the gap. CDR3 length: 15 amino acids. Germline V lookup: CDR1 SEHNR, CDR2 FQNEAQ (reference sequence). The CDR3 reads CASRSQGSSNSPLHF. DNA for the CDR3: TGTGCCAGCAGGAGTCAGGGTAGTAGTAATTCACCCCTCCACTTT. Complete variable domain (other parts from reference TRBV7-9 and TRBJ1-6): DTGVSQNPRHKITKRGQNVTFRCDPISEHNRLYWYRQTLGQGPEFLTYFQNEAQLEKSRLLSDRFSAERPKGSFSTLEIQRTEQGDSAMYLCASRSQGSSNSPLHFGNGTRLTVT.

The rearrangement uses TRBV19 and TRBJ2-7; D is perhaps TRBD1 (6 bases). The V end was cut by 4 bases, the J end by 6 bases, with 13 bases between. Germline CDR1 is LNHDA and CDR2 is SQIVND (reference sequence). The CDR3 is 13 amino acids. CDR3 sequence reads: CASSTNRVGEQYV. CDR3 DNA sequence: TGTGCCAGTAGTACCAACAGGGTTGGCGAGCAGTACGTC.

The CDR3 spells CASSTPTGGHAEAFF. The CDR3 coding sequence is TGTGCCAGCAGTACGCCGACAGGGGGACATGCTGAAGCTTTCTTT. J is TRBJ1-1 and V is TRBV6-5; 9 nucleotides line up with TRBD1. This CDR3 is built from 15 residues. After removal of 5 bases from V and 6 bases from J, the junction contained 10 bases not matched to a gene. Germline V gene sequence: CDR1 MNHEY, CDR2 SVGAGI.

The chain recombines TRBV7-2 with TRBJ1-2, with 9 bases lining up with TRBD1. The CDR3 totals 12 residues. CDR1 and CDR2 (germline): SGHTA, FQGNSA. The V segment lost 11 bases and the J segment 3 bases; nucleotides outside the gene matches: 4. CDR3 sequence: CAGRTGDYGYTF. CDR3 nucleotide sequence: TGTGCCGGCCGGACAGGGGACTATGGCTACACCTTC.

The chain has TRBV18 and TRBJ2-1; D possibly corresponds to TRBD1 (6 bases). CDR1 and CDR2 (germline): KGHSH, LQKENI. V shed 4 bases and J shed 1 base, with 11 bases lying between them. This CDR3 has 15 amino acids. In DNA, the CDR3 is TGTGCCAGCTCACGTCGGGACAAATCCTACAATGAGCAGTTCTTC. This encodes CASSRRDKSYNEQFF.

The chain combines TRBV3-1 (or the pseudogene TRBV3-2) with TRBJ1-5, with 8 bases lining up with TRBD1. Germline V lookup: CDR1 LGHDT, CDR2 YNNKEL (reference sequence). J gave up 6 bases and V 6 bases, and 10 bases lay outside the gene matches. The length of the CDR3 is 15 residues. The CDR3 nucleotides are TGTGCCAGCAGACCAACCGGACAGGGACCTCAGCCCCAGCATTTT. This gives the protein CASRPTGQGPQPQHF.

V and J are TRBV6-6 and TRBJ1-1; a weak D match, TRBD1 (5 bases). The germline V gene has CDR1 MNHNY and CDR2 SVGAGI (reference sequence). The length of the CDR3 is 14 residues. The V gene lost 6 bases and the J gene lost 7 bases, with 18 bases spanning the gap. For the CDR3, the DNA is TGTGCCAGCAGCATCGACAGCAAAGAAGTTGAAGCTTTCTTT. This sequence encodes CASSIDSKEVEAFF.

The rearrangement joins TRBV2 to TRBJ1-1; D unclear. The CDR3 totals 14 residues. The germline V and J ends were trimmed by 5 bases and 4 bases, with 14 bases remaining between them. Germline CDR1 reads SNHLY; CDR2 reads FYNNEI. The CDR3 sequence is CASSTGPGSTEAFF. CDR3 coding DNA: TGTGCCAGCAGTACCGGGCCGGGGTCCACTGAAGCTTTCTTT.

The rearrangement links TRBV2 to TRBJ2-5; a weak D match, TRBD2 (5 bases). CDR1 and CDR2 (germline): SNHLY, FYNNEI. Trimming took 4 bases from V and 2 from J, leaving 14 bases between them. The CDR3 runs to 15 residues. Written as DNA, the CDR3 is TGTGCCAGCAGTGTTGAGGCTACGGGGCAAGAGACCCAGTACTTC. Protein product: CASSVEATGQETQYF.

V and J are TRBV19 and TRBJ1-5, with 12 bases identical to TRBD1. V trimming: 5 bases; J trimming: 5 bases; junction bases outside the gene matches: 7. The CDR3 is 16 residues long. Germline V lookup: CDR1 LNHDA, CDR2 SQIVND (reference sequence). The CDR3 loop is CASSETGTGGDQPQHF. CDR3 DNA: TGTGCCAGTAGTGAGACCGGGACAGGGGGCGATCAGCCCCAGCATTTT.

V and J are TRBV12-3 or TRBV12-4 and TRBJ2-1; D gene unclear. This CDR3 spans 13 amino acids. Trimming took off 8 bases at V and 10 bases at J, with 18 bases between the two ends. The CDR3: CASFRDIKGEQFF. Here the CDR3 DNA reads TGTGCCAGCTTCAGAGACATAAAAGGAGAGCAGTTCTTC.

V and J are TRBV7-9 and TRBJ2-1, with D maybe TRBD2 (6 bases). Trimming stripped 1 base from V and 2 bases from J, with 12 bases between. The germline gives CDR1 SEHNR, CDR2 FQNEAQ (reference sequence). There are 16 residues in the CDR3. CDR3 region: CASSLDASDPYNEQFF. In nucleotides, the CDR3 is TGTGCCAGCAGCTTAGACGCTAGCGACCCCTACAATGAGCAGTTCTTC.

The rearrangement links TRBV9 to TRBJ1-5; D not resolved. Trimming removed 1 base from V and 0 bases from J, with 11 bases in between. CDR1 is SGDLS and CDR2 is YYNGEE in the germline V gene. This CDR3 region has 16 residues. The chain's CDR3 is CASSVMEFFSNQPQHF. The CDR3 DNA reads TGTGCCAGCAGCGTAATGGAGTTCTTTAGCAATCAGCCCCAGCATTTT.

J is TRBJ1-6 and V is TRBV3-1 (or the pseudogene TRBV3-2); TRBD1 is a possible D gene (5 bases). Germline loops: CDR1 LGHDT, CDR2 YNNKEL (reference sequence). V was pared by 0 bases and J by 8 bases, with 23 bases between. This CDR3 comprises 19 residues. The CDR3 here is CASSQDQGVGRVIDSPLHF. CDR3 in DNA: TGTGCCAGCAGCCAAGATCAAGGGGTGGGCAGGGTCATAGATTCACCCCTCCACTTT.

The chain has TRBV28 and TRBJ2-3, with 7 bases matching TRBD1. The CDR3 has 14 amino acids. The trim removed 7 bases at V and 0 bases at J, leaving 4 bases unmatched. Looked up from germline, CDR1 is MDHEN and CDR2 is SYDVKM. The CDR3 DNA sequence: TGTGCCAGCAAGGACAGGTTAAGCACAGATACGCAGTATTTT. It encodes CASKDRLSTDTQYF.

The J gene is TRBJ2-3, the V gene TRBV11-3; perhaps TRBD1 as D (5 bases). The V gene lost 5 bases and the J gene lost 3 bases, with 12 bases spanning the gap. CDR1 is SGHNT, CDR2 YENEEA, per germline. The CDR3 contains 14 residues. CDR3 in amino acids: CASSLSRVTDTQYF. CDR3 nucleotide sequence: TGTGCCAGCAGCCTCAGCAGGGTGACAGATACGCAGTATTTT.

V usage is TRBV19 and J usage is TRBJ2-7; 9 bases map to TRBD1. Trimming at V came to 3 bases and at J to 4 bases, leaving 10 bases not matched to a gene. CDR1 LNHDA and CDR2 SQIVND come from the germline V gene (reference sequence). The CDR3 is 16 amino acids. The CDR3 DNA is TGTGCCAGTAGTATTTCCCCCCCGGGACAGGGTTACGAGCAGTACTTC. It translates to CASSISPPGQGYEQYF.

The CDR3 here is CASSSGGRDTEAFF. The CDR3 DNA is TGTGCCAGCTCATCTGGGGGGAGGGACACTGAAGCTTTCTTT. This chain links TRBV18 with TRBJ1-1; perhaps TRBD1 as D (5 bases). V was clipped by 5 bases and J by 3 bases, with 13 bases between them. The length of the CDR3 is 14 residues. Germline assignment: CDR1 KGHSH and CDR2 LQKENI.

CDR3 protein: CASSSSTGTPYEQYV. Here the CDR3 DNA reads TGTGCCAGCAGCTCAAGCACCGGGACACCATACGAGCAGTACGTC. This chain joins TRBV11-3 and TRBJ2-7, with D possibly TRBD1 on 6 matching bases. CDR3 length: 15 residues. Between the trimmed V and J ends, which lost 4 bases and 4 bases, there was a span of 17 bases. The germline V gene has CDR1 SGHNT and CDR2 YENEEA.

This chain connects TRBV6-2 or TRBV6-3 to TRBJ2-5; D gene uncertain. CDR3 length: 13 residues. Trimming shortened V by 4 bases and J by 4 bases, and 10 bases separated the two germline ends. CDR1 is MNHEY, CDR2 SVGEGT, per germline. CDR3 region: CASSWSGLETQYF. The CDR3 DNA reads as TGTGCCAGCAGTTGGTCGGGTTTAGAGACCCAGTACTTC.

This rearrangement joins TRBV7-6 to TRBJ2-3; D is unclear. From germline, CDR1 is SGHVS and CDR2 FNYEAQ. V was trimmed by 4 bases and J by 1 base, leaving 3 bases between them. The CDR3 has 12 residues. CDR3 in DNA: TGTGCCAGCAGCTCTGGCACAGATACGCAGTATTTT. As protein: CASSSGTDTQYF.

This chain uses TRBV5-8 with TRBJ1-1; D unclear. Trimming cost V 4 bases and J 8 bases, with 18 bases left between them. Germline CDR1 reads SGHTS; CDR2 reads YDEGEE. The CDR3 is 14 residues long. CDR3 DNA sequence: TGTGCCAGCAGCAGGAACCGGGAGCGAGGGGAAGCTTTCTTT. It is translated as CASSRNRERGEAFF. The whole variable domain, filled in from reference TRBV5-8 and TRBJ1-1, reads EAGVTQSPTHLIKTRGQQATLRCSPISGHTSVYWYQQALGLGLQFLLWYDEGEERNRGNFPPRFSGRQFPNYSSELNVNALELEDSALYLCASSRNRERGEAFFGQGTRLTVV.

The CDR3 region is CASSPPVRAGNTIYF. The CDR3 nucleotides read TGTGCCAGCTCACCACCTGTACGTGCGGGAAACACCATATATTTT. V and J are TRBV18 and TRBJ1-3; D unresolved. Trimming took 0 bases from V and 4 from J, leaving 10 bases between them. The CDR3 covers 15 residues. Per the germline V gene, CDR1 is KGHSH and CDR2 is LQKENI.